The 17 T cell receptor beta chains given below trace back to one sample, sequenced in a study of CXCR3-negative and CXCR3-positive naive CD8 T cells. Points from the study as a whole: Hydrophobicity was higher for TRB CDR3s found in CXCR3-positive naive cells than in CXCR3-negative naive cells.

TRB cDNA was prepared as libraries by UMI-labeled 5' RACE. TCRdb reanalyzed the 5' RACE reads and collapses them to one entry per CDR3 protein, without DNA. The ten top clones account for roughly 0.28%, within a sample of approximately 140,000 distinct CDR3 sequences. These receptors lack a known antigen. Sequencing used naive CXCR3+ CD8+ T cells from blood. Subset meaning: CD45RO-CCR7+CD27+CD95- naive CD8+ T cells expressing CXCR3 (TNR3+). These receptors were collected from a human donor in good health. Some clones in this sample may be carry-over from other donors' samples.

CDR3: CASSLVDDYEQYF. The J gene is TRBJ2-7, the V gene TRBV12-3 or TRBV12-4. CDR3 size: 13 residues.

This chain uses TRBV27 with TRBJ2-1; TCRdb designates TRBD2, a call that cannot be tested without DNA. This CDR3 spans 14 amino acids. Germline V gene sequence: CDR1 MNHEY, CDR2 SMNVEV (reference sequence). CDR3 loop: CASSLISGYNEQFF.

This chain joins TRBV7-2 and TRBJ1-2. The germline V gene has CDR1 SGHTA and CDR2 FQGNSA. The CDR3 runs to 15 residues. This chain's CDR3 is CASSPRNYFNYGYTF.

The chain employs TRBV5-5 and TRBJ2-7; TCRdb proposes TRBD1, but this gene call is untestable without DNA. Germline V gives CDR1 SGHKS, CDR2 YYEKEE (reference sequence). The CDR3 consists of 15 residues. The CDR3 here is CASSREQGFRYEQYF.

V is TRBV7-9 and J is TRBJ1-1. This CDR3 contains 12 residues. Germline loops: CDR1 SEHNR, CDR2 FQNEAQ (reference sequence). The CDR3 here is CASSLENTEAFF.

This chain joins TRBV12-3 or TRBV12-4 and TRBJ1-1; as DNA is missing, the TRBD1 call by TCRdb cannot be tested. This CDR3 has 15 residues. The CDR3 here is CASSLADRGDTEAFF.

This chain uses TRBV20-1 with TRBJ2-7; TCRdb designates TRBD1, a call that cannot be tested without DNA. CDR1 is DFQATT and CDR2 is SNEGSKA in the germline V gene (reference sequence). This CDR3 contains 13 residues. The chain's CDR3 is CSATRTGSYEQYF.

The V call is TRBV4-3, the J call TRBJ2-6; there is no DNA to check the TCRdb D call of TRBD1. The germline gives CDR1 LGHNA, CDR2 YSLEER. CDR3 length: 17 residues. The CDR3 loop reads CASSQGTGGTGANVLTF.

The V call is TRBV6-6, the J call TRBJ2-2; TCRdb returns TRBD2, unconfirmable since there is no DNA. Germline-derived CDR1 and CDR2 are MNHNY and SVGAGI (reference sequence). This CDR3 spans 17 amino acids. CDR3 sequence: CASRDTSGRGATGELFF.

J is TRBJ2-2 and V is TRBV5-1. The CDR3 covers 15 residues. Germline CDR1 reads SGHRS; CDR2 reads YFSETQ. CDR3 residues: CASSLESWSPGELFF.

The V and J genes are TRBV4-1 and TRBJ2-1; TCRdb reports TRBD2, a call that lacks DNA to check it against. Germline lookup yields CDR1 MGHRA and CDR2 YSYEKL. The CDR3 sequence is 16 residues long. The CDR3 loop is CASSQDPGLSWNEQFF.

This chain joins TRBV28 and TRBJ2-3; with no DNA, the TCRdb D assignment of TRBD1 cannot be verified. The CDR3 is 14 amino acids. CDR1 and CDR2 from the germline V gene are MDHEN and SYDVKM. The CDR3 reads CASRQSGTPDTQYF.

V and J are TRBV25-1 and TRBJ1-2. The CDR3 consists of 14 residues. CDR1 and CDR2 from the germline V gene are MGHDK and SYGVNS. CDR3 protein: CASSEYGQTYGYTF.

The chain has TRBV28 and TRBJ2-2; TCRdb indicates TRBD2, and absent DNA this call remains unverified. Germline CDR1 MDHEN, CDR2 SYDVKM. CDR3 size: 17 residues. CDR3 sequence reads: CASSSGTSGTLGGELFF.

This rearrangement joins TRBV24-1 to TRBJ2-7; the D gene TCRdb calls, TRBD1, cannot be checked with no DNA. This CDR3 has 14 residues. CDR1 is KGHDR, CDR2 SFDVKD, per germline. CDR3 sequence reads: CATSGGTEEYEQYF.

CDR3: CASSQSQGYNEQFF. The V and J genes are TRBV9 and TRBJ2-1; absent DNA, TCRdb's TRBD1 call cannot be checked. The CDR3 extends over 14 amino acids. The germline V gene has CDR1 SGDLS and CDR2 YYNGEE.

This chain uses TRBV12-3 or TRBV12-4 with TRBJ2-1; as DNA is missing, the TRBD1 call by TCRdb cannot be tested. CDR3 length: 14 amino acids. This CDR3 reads CASTFGQGADEQFF.